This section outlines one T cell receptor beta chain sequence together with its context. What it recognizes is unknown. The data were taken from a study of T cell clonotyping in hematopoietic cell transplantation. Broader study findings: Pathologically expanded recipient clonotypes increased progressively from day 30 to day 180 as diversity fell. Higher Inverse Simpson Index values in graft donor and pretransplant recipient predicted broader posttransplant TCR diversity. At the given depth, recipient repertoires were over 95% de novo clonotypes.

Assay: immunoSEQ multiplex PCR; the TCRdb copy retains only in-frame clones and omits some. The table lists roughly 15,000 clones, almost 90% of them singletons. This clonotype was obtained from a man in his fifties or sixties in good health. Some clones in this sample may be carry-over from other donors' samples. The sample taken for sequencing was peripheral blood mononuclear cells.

Here the CDR3 reads CASKQAANYGYTF. Written as DNA, the CDR3 is TGTGCCAGTAAACAGGCAGCTAACTATGGCTACACCTTC. J is TRBJ1-2 and V is TRBV6-1; D possibly corresponds to TRBD1 (5 bases). Trimming removed 9 bases from V and 0 bases from J, with 11 bases in between. The CDR3 is 13 residues long. Germline CDR1 is MNHNS and CDR2 is SASEGT.